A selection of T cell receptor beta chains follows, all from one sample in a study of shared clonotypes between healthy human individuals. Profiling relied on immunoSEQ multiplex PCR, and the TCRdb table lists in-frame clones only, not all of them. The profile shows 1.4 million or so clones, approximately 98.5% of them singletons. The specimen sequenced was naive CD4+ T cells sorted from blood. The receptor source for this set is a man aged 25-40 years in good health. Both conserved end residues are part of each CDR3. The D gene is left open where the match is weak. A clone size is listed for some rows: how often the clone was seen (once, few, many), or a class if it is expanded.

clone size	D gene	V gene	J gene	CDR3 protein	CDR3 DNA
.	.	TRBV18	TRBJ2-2	CASSLISTSTGELFF	TGTGCCAGCTCACTCATTTCGACCAGCACCGGGGAGCTGTTTTTT
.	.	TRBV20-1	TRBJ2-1	CSAFYNEQFF	TGCAGTGCTTTTTACAATGAGCAGTTCTTC
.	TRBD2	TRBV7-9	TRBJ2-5	CASSGLAGDLQYF	TGTGCCAGCAGCGGACTAGCGGGAGACCTCCAGTACTTC
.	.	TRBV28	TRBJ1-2	CASSLPYSLPGQPYGYTF	TGTGCCAGCAGTCTTCCCTACTCACTACCTGGACAGCCCTATGGCTACACCTTC
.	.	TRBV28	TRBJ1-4	CASTIADRRNNEKLFF	TGTGCCAGCACCATTGCGGACAGACGGAATAATGAAAAACTGTTTTTT
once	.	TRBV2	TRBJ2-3	CATRGIRDWTDTQYF	TGTGCCACAAGGGGGATACGGGATTGGACAGATACGCAGTATTTT
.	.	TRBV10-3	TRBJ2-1	CAIGVYNEQFF	TGTGCCATCGGGGTTTACAATGAGCAGTTCTTC
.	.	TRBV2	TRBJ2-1	CASKDSSYNEQFF	TGTGCCAGCAAGGACAGTTCCTACAATGAGCAGTTCTTC
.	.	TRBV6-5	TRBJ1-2	CASSWTANYGYTF	TGTGCCAGCAGCTGGACAGCGAACTATGGCTACACCTTC
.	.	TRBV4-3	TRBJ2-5	CASSRGTLLGETQYF	TGCGCCAGCAGCCGCGGGACTCTCCTGGGGGAGACCCAGTACTTC
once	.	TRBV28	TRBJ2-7	CASSIAREQYF	TGTGCCAGCAGTATAGCGCGTGAGCAGTACTTC
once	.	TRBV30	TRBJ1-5	CAWSPAGHRVYSNQPQHF	TGTGCCTGGAGTCCAGCGGGACACCGGGTTTATAGCAATCAGCCCCAGCATTTT
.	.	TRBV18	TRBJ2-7	CASSPRAGSSYEQYF	TGTGCCAGCTCACCAAGGGCAGGGAGTTCCTACGAGCAGTACTTC
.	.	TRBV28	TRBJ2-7	CASSLVGQPYEQYF	TGTGCCAGCAGTTTGGTCGGACAACCTTACGAGCAGTACTTC
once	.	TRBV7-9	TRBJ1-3	CASSPAGRTGNTIYF	TGTGCCAGCAGCCCTGCCGGGCGGACTGGAAACACCATATATTTT
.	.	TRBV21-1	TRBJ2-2	CASSTPQGATGELFF	TGTGCCAGCAGCACCCCACAGGGGGCCACCGGGGAGCTGTTTTTT
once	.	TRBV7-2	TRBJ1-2	CASSLYFRHGTEYGYTF	TGTGCCAGCAGCTTATATTTCCGTCACGGGACGGAGTATGGCTACACCTTC
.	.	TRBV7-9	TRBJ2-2	CASSFRLWGEQGGELFF	TGTGCCAGCAGCTTCCGTCTCTGGGGAGAACAAGGCGGGGAGCTGTTTTTT
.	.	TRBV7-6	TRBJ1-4	CASSFGPGLNEKLFF	TGTGCCAGCAGCTTCGGCCCGGGCCTTAATGAAAAACTGTTTTTT
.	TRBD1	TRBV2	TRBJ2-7	CASRVDRVNYEQYF	TGTGCCAGCAGGGTGGACAGGGTAAACTACGAGCAGTACTTC
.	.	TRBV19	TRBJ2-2	CASTPFGVPTGELFF	TGTGCCAGCACCCCCTTTGGGGTCCCCACCGGGGAGCTGTTTTTT
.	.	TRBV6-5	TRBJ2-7	CASSPLGYEQYF	TGTGCCAGCAGCCCACTGGGCTACGAGCAGTACTTC
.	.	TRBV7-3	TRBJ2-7	CASSLTAGNEQYF	TGTGCCAGCAGCTTAACGGCAGGGAACGAGCAGTACTTC
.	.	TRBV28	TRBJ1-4	CASSVPPTNEKLFF	TGTGCCAGCAGCGTTCCACCAACTAATGAAAAACTGTTTTTT
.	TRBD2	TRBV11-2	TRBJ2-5	CASSLDSGRAETQYF	TGTGCCAGCAGCTTAGATAGCGGGAGGGCCGAGACCCAGTACTTC
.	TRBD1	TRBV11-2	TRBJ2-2	CASSLDFRGPNTGELFF	TGTGCCAGCAGCTTAGATTTCAGGGGGCCGAACACCGGGGAGCTGTTTTTT
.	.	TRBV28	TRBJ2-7	CASRLLQSTYEQYF	TGTGCCAGCAGACTCCTGCAAAGTACCTACGAGCAGTACTTC
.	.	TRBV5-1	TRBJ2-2	CASSGGTSTGELFF	TGCGCCAGCAGCGGCGGGACGTCCACCGGGGAGCTGTTTTTT
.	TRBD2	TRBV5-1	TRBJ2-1	CASQTTSGRNNEQFF	TGCGCCAGCCAAACTACTAGCGGGAGAAACAATGAGCAGTTCTTC
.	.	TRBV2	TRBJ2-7	CASSQTDAEQYF	TGTGCCAGCAGTCAGACGGATGCCGAGCAGTACTTC
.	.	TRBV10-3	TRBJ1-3	CAISEAGVGGNTIYF	TGTGCCATCAGTGAGGCGGGAGTAGGCGGAAACACCATATATTTT
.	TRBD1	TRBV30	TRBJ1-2	CASSQGYGYTF	TGTGCCTCTTCACAGGGGTATGGCTACACCTTC
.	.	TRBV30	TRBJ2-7	CAWSVGRGSYEQYF	TGTGCCTGGAGTGTAGGCCGCGGCAGCTACGAGCAGTACTTC
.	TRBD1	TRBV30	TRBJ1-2	CAWSGQGPEGYTF	TGTGCCTGGAGTGGACAGGGCCCGGAGGGCTACACCTTC
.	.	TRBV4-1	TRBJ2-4	CASSQETAGGAEQKNIQYF	TGCGCCAGCAGCCAAGAAACCGCCGGAGGAGCGGAGCAAAAAAACATTCAGTACTTC
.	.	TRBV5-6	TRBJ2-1	CASSLVRDYNEQFF	TGTGCCAGCAGCTTGGTGCGGGACTACAATGAGCAGTTCTTC
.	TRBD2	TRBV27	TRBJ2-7	CASSLPSSGRTEQYF	TGTGCCAGCAGTTTACCGTCTAGCGGGAGGACCGAGCAGTACTTC
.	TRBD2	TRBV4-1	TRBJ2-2	CASSQDRGTSDNTGELFF	TGCGCCAGCAGCCAAGATCGGGGGACTAGCGACAACACCGGGGAGCTGTTTTTT
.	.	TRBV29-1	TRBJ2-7	CSVEDILGYEQYF	TGCAGCGTTGAAGATATCTTGGGCTACGAGCAGTACTTC
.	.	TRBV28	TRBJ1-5	CASSAVIQPQHF	TGTGCCAGCAGCGCGGTCATTCAGCCCCAGCATTTT
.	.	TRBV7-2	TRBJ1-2	CASSPRTPYGYTF	TGTGCCAGCAGCCCCCGGACCCCCTATGGCTACACCTTC
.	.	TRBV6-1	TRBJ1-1	CASSLGPQGEAFF	TGTGCCAGCAGCCTCGGGCCACAGGGTGAAGCTTTCTTT
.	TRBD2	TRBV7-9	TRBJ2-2	CASSFQRETTNTGELFF	TGTGCCAGCAGCTTTCAGCGGGAGACAACGAACACCGGGGAGCTGTTTTTT